The sequence of this T cell receptor beta chain was determined in a study of blood T cell repertoires in COVID-19. Study-level information: COVID-19 samples from acute and convalescent phases originated in the United States, Italy and Spain. The cDNA or gDNA used as material had been derived from T cells, B-cell-depleted T cells, or PBMCs.

The CDR3 sequence is 13 residues long. CDR1 and CDR2 (germline): SGHVS, FQNEAQ. V lost 5 bases and J lost 4, with 8 bases in between. Authors' analysis steps: Reference gene primer amplification in the assay estimated nucleated cell counts. Profiled with immunoSEQ multiplex PCR; TCRdb holds only in-frame clones, not every one. The V and J calls and clone size were taken over from that table, and D and trimming were inferred from the DNA. The data show under 400,000 clones, roughly 87% seen once. The TCR sequence derives from a woman aged 55 to 70 with COVID-19, enrolled during active disease. V usage is TRBV7-8 and J usage is TRBJ1-4; D is unresolved. The sequencing input was peripheral blood. CDR3 sequence reads: CASSRNNNEKLFF. CDR3 sequence (DNA): TGTGCCAGCAGCCGAAACAATAATGAAAAACTGTTTTTT.